The TCR beta chain described here comes from a study of blood T cell repertoires in COVID-19. Study background: Spain, Italy and the United States supplied samples that represented acute and convalescent COVID-19. Sources were T cells, B-cell-depleted T cells, or PBMCs; the material itself was cDNA or gDNA.

Original processing methods: Scientists estimated how many nucleated cells there were by amplifying reference gene primers. Generated by immunoSEQ multiplex PCR, the TCRdb table keeps only in-frame clones and is missing some. V and J calls and clone size are as listed in that table; D and trimming were resolved from the DNA. The table records about 100,000 clones, over 75% of them present only once. Germline assignment: CDR1 SGHTA and CDR2 FQGNSA. The germline V and J ends were trimmed by 8 bases and 0 bases, with 11 bases remaining between them. This CDR3 contains 14 residues. Sample: peripheral blood. The source of this sequence is a human donor in a cohort sampled during active COVID-19. This chain connects TRBV7-2 to TRBJ2-1, with D unresolved. DNA of the CDR3: TGTGCCAGCGCGCTGAGAAACTCCTACAATGAGCAGTTCTTC. Translating it yields CASALRNSYNEQFF.